This T cell receptor beta chain was sequenced for a study of T cell repertoires in cytomegalovirus infection (dated by TCRdb to about 2019). Regarding the research as a whole: Because public TCR beta signatures pointed to carriage of CMV infection together with the matching HLA type, the HLA type of each donor mattered for the analysis. Overall results and qualifications from the work: In both this cohort and an independent roughly 400-donor cohort, the cumulative frequency of public TCR beta family members distinguished carriers of CMV infection plus the relevant HLA type. The ex vivo response was dominated by HLA-C-restricted CMV-specific TCR beta clonotypes, and the single most frequent clonotype in two of eight donors was supplied by these HLA-C-restricted clonotypes.

Sequencer: Illumina HiSeq 1500. TCRdb cleaned the public reads at Q25 with fastp, built clones with MiXCR and kept in-frame beta chains. Each CDR3 protein gets just one entry, which takes the most common genes and DNA from the rows behind it. The sample table holds 150,000 to 200,000 distinct CDR3 sequences, of which approximately 19% were seen once. The top ten hold 2.5% to 3% of the sample. Based on the germline V gene, the CDR1 and CDR2 sequences are MNHEY and SVGAGI. Trimming removed 2 bases from V and 0 bases from J; the gene matches leave 14 bases unexplained. Taken from cysteine to phenylalanine, the CDR3 has 19 residues. Only CDR3 DNA remains: 57 bases, in frame from the first base. The table lists this clonotype with a few counts. The specificity of this receptor is unknown. There are no base qualities to consult, and no much larger clone falls within one base.

The receptor was derived from a human donor in good health (CMV status not recorded). Some clones in this sample may be carry-over from other donors' samples. The source material was PBMCs. In this chain, TRBV6-5 is recombined with TRBJ1-1, and TRBD1 matches 8 of the central bases. The CDR3 sequence is CASSYSPRGPEQMNTEAFF. The nucleotides are TGTGCCAGCAGTTACAGCCCCAGGGGGCCCGAGCAGATGAACACTGAAGCTTTCTTT.